These T cell receptor beta chains were read from a single sample in a study of CD8+CD57+ T cells in acquired aplastic anemia. TCRdb called the reads again in MiXCR, with one record for every CDR3 protein. In the table there are 450,000 to 600,000 distinct CDR3 sequences, approximately 33% of which are singletons. Sequencing was performed on sorted CD4+, CD8+, or CD8+CD57+ T cells (not recorded which) from PBMCs. These receptors all stem from a human donor with aplastic anemia. The CDR3 runs from the conserved cysteine through the conserved F or W. A D gene is named only where the DNA matches it firmly. The size of a clone is reported for some rows only, either as once, few or many, or as a class for expanded clones.

>many|TRBV7-9|TRBJ1-2|.|14
CASSEPGRIYGYTF
TGTGCCAGCAGCGAACCAGGACGGATATATGGCTACACCTTC
>many|TRBV7-8|TRBJ2-7|.|13
CASSAFEPYEQYF
TGTGCCAGCAGCGCATTCGAACCCTACGAGCAGTACTTC
>few|TRBV4-1|TRBJ2-2|.|15
CASSRETTYTGELFF
TGCGCCAGCAGCCGCGAAACGACCTACACCGGGGAGCTGTTTTTT
>many|TRBV25-1|TRBJ1-1|.|15
CASSESSGRYTEAFF
TGTGCCAGCAGTGAATCATCTGGCAGGTACACTGAAGCTTTCTTT
>.|TRBV20-1|TRBJ1-2|TRBD1|12
CSAFGQGYGYTF
TGCAGTGCCTTCGGACAGGGATATGGCTACACCTTC
>.|TRBV10-3|TRBJ1-6|TRBD1|17
CAISKRQGSSYNSPLHF
TGTGCCATCAGTAAACGACAGGGAAGCTCCTATAATTCACCCCTCCACTTT
>few|TRBV7-9|TRBJ1-4|.|13
CASSFQSNEKLFF
TGTGCCAGCAGCTTCCAGAGTAATGAAAAACTGTTTTTT
>.|TRBV12-3/TRBV12-4|TRBJ1-3|.|14
CASWQGTYGNTIYF
TGTGCCAGCTGGCAGGGGACATATGGAAACACCATATATTTT
>many|TRBV9|TRBJ2-5|.|13
CASSGQIAETQYF
TGTGCCAGCAGCGGTCAAATCGCAGAGACCCAGTACTTC
>few|TRBV30|TRBJ2-7|.|13
CAWSMGLSYEQYF
TGTGCCTGGAGTATGGGGTTATCCTACGAGCAGTACTTC
>.|TRBV19|TRBJ2-3|TRBD1|12
CADDRATDTQYF
TGTGCTGATGACAGGGCCACAGATACGCAGTATTTT
>many|TRBV19|TRBJ2-7|.|14
CASSSFQGTYEQYF
TGTGCCAGTTCTTCTTTCCAGGGGACCTACGAGCAGTACTTC
>.|TRBV10-1|TRBJ2-3|.|16
CAISARLGWGTDTQYF
TGTGCCATCAGTGCCCGACTAGGTTGGGGCACAGATACGCAGTATTTT
>.|TRBV18|TRBJ2-2|.|16
CASSPKGLSPAGELFF
TGTGCCAGCTCACCCAAGGGACTCTCCCCCGCCGGGGAGCTGTTTTTT
>.|TRBV15|TRBJ1-1|TRBD1|15
CATSRGTGTGTEAFF
TGTGCCACCAGCAGAGGGACAGGGACCGGCACTGAAGCTTTCTTT
>.|TRBV7-9|TRBJ1-3|.|15
CASRLGHNSGNTIYF
TGTGCCAGCAGGCTAGGACATAACTCTGGAAACACCATATATTTT
>.|TRBV20-1|TRBJ1-5|.|15
CSAQVSGALNQPQHF
TGCAGTGCCCAAGTGTCCGGAGCGCTGAATCAGCCCCAGCATTTT
>many|TRBV20-1|TRBJ1-2|.|11
CSAHQPHGYTF
TGCAGTGCTCATCAGCCCCACGGCTACACCTTC
>few|TRBV20-1|TRBJ1-5|.|9
CSADKPQHF
TGCAGTGCTGATAAACCCCAGCATTTT
>.|TRBV15|TRBJ2-1|.|19
CATSRDSASSSDRGDEQFF
TGTGCCACCAGCAGAGATTCGGCTAGCAGTTCGGATCGGGGCGATGAGCAGTTCTTC
>.|TRBV7-3|TRBJ2-2|.|14
CASSLRGPAGELFF
TGTGCCAGCAGCTTGAGGGGACCGGCCGGGGAGCTGTTTTTT
>few|TRBV2|TRBJ1-5|.|15
CASSLGANSNQPQHF
TGTGCCAGCAGTTTGGGGGCTAATAGCAATCAGCCCCAGCATTTT
>many|TRBV5-1|TRBJ1-6|.|15
CASSLEVQQNSPLHF
TGCGCCAGCAGCTTGGAGGTCCAGCAAAATTCACCCCTCCACTTT
>many|TRBV3-1|TRBJ1-6|TRBD1|15
CASSPTGQRNSPLHF
TGTGCCAGCAGCCCAACGGGACAGAGGAATTCACCCCTCCACTTT
>.|TRBV20-1|TRBJ1-4|.|20
CSASKRRWGSPYATNEKLFF
TGCAGTGCGAGCAAGCGGCGGTGGGGGTCGCCTTATGCAACTAATGAAAAACTGTTTTTT
>.|TRBV6-5|TRBJ1-1|.|14
CASSYFEGKGGAFF
TGTGCCAGCAGTTACTTTGAGGGAAAGGGTGGGGCTTTCTTT
>few|TRBV12-3/TRBV12-4|TRBJ2-1|.|13
CASSRLVRGEQFF
TGTGCCAGCAGCCGACTAGTTAGGGGTGAGCAGTTCTTC
>.|TRBV9|TRBJ2-7|TRBD2|16
CASSPGLAGVAYEQYF
TGCGCCAGCAGCCCGGGACTAGCGGGAGTCGCCTACGAGCAGTACTTC
>.|TRBV19|TRBJ2-2|TRBD1|16
CASSDRARLNTGELFF
TGTGCCAGTAGTGACAGGGCCCGACTAAACACCGGGGAGCTGTTTTTT
>many|TRBV2|TRBJ2-5|.|14
CASSELGGQETQYF
TGTGCCAGCAGTGAGTTGGGTGGGCAAGAGACCCAGTACTTC
>few|TRBV6-1|TRBJ2-2|.|13
CASRPANTGELFF
TGTGCCAGCAGGCCGGCGAACACCGGGGAGCTGTTTTTT
>few|TRBV9|TRBJ2-1|TRBD2|16
CASSVATSIVGNEQFF
TGTGCCAGCAGCGTTGCGACTAGCATTGTTGGCAATGAGCAGTTCTTC
>many|TRBV29-1|TRBJ2-7|TRBD1|16
CSVEGGGDRGIYEQYF
TGCAGCGTTGAAGGGGGAGGGGACAGGGGGATTTACGAGCAGTACTTC
>many|TRBV10-2|TRBJ2-5|.|12
CASSGAGETQYF
TGTGCCAGCAGTGGGGCAGGAGAGACCCAGTACTTC
>.|TRBV25-1|TRBJ1-5|.|14
CASSPGREIQPQHF
TGTGCCAGCAGTCCAGGACGGGAAATTCAGCCCCAGCATTTT
>many|TRBV19|TRBJ2-3|TRBD2|14
CASQTSGSTDTQYF
TGTGCCAGCCAGACTAGCGGCAGCACAGATACGCAGTATTTT
>.|TRBV29-1|TRBJ1-1|TRBD1|15
CSVEIAGQFLAEAFF
TGCAGCGTTGAAATAGCGGGACAGTTTCTTGCTGAAGCTTTCTTT
>.|TRBV11-1|TRBJ1-1|.|17
CASSSTGLGAKDTEAFF
TGTGCCAGCAGCTCTACCGGTTTGGGGGCGAAGGACACTGAAGCTTTCTTT
>.|TRBV20-1|TRBJ2-3|.|13
CSARFSGTDTQYF
TGCAGTGCTAGATTCTCAGGAACAGATACGCAGTATTTT
>few|TRBV6-6|TRBJ1-2|.|11
CAGNLGDGYTF
TGTGCCGGCAATCTGGGGGATGGCTACACCTTC
>.|TRBV6-1|TRBJ2-3|.|15
CASSQRQASTDTQYF
TGTGCCAGCAGCCAGCGACAGGCTAGTACAGATACGCAGTATTTT
>few|TRBV7-3|TRBJ1-1|.|13
CASSSTLNTEAFF
TGTGCCAGCAGCTCCACCCTGAACACTGAAGCTTTCTTT
>many|TRBV7-3|TRBJ1-2|.|12
CASSVKRYGYTF
TGTGCCAGCAGCGTAAAGAGGTATGGCTACACCTTC
>.|TRBV19|TRBJ2-1|TRBD2|15
CASTRGTSDYNEQFF
TGTGCCAGTACCAGAGGGACTAGCGACTACAATGAGCAGTTCTTC
>few|TRBV3-1|TRBJ2-6|.|15
CASSTYSSGANVLTF
TGTGCCAGCAGCACCTACAGCTCTGGGGCCAACGTCCTGACTTTC
>.|TRBV10-3|TRBJ1-1|.|15
CASSYDWSVNTEAFF
TGTGCCAGCAGTTACGATTGGTCTGTGAACACTGAAGCTTTCTTT
>.|TRBV30|TRBJ2-5|TRBD2|15
CALTFSGGSQETQYF
TGTGCCTTGACCTTTAGCGGGGGGAGCCAAGAGACCCAGTACTTC
>.|TRBV19|TRBJ2-1|.|11
CASSMSREQFF
TGTGCCAGTAGTATGTCTAGGGAGCAGTTCTTC
>.|TRBV11-1|TRBJ1-2|.|15
CASSLAVGDGTGYTF
TGTGCCAGCAGCTTGGCGGTAGGGGACGGTACTGGCTACACCTTC
>few|TRBV11-2|TRBJ2-3|TRBD2|17
CASSLRPGGTFTDTQYF
TGTGCCAGCAGCTTGAGGCCGGGGGGAACCTTCACAGATACGCAGTATTTT
>many|TRBV12-3/TRBV12-4|TRBJ1-5|.|15
CASSLLGEVGQPQHF
TGTGCCAGCAGTTTACTAGGGGAAGTGGGTCAGCCCCAGCATTTT
>.|TRBV10-3|TRBJ2-1|TRBD2|15
CAISEDLGGGNEQFF
TGTGCCATCAGTGAAGATTTAGGCGGGGGGAATGAGCAGTTCTTC
>few|TRBV2|TRBJ1-3|.|15
CASSPQGRSGNTIYF
TGTGCCAGCAGTCCACAGGGACGCTCTGGAAACACCATATATTTT
>many|TRBV10-3|TRBJ2-1|.|16
CAISIQGLGSYNEQFF
TGTGCCATCAGTATACAGGGCTTGGGGTCCTACAATGAGCAGTTCTTC